This T cell receptor (beta chain) was captured in a study of blood T cell repertoires in COVID-19. Study at large: Both acute and convalescent COVID-19 samples were obtained from the United States, Italy and Spain. Nucleic acid was either cDNA or gDNA, and it came from T cells, B-cell-depleted T cells, or PBMCs.

How the authors handled the data: Reference gene primers were amplified, and this amplification served to estimate nucleated cell counts. The data were produced by immunoSEQ multiplex PCR, yet TCRdb's version contains in-frame clones alone and is incomplete. V and J calls and clone size follow that table, whereas D and trimming were derived from the DNA. This table holds some 200,000 clones, 75% to 95% found once. V dropped 4 bases and J dropped 7; count of bases not matched to a gene: 14. The CDR3 runs 16 residues. In germline, CDR1 is SGHVS, CDR2 FQNEAQ. This TCR came from a man aged 45-60 years with acute or convalescent COVID-19. This rearrangement joins TRBV7-8 to TRBJ2-7, with 9 bases lining up with TRBD2. Sequenced: peripheral blood. CDR3 in amino acids: CASSSGAGGRAGEQYF. The CDR3 DNA is TGTGCCAGCAGCTCGGGGGCTGGCGGGAGGGCAGGAGAGCAGTACTTC.